Given below is one T cell receptor (beta chain) in context. The data originate from a study of control samples from healthy donors and cancer patients. CDR3 length equals 12 residues. The V gene's germline CDR1 is SGHDN and CDR2 FVKESK. The V and J ends lost 3 bases and 5 bases respectively, with 7 bases between them. Sequenced by immunoSEQ multiplex PCR; TCRdb stores in-frame clones only, minus some. In the table there are roughly 100,000 clones, roughly 90% of which are singletons. This sequence originates from a man aged 30-40 years in good health. The V gene is TRBV14, the J gene TRBJ1-1; the D is unclear. The source material was blood. CDR3 amino acids: CASSHRRTEAFF. CDR3 in DNA: TGTGCCAGCAGCCATCGGAGGACTGAAGCTTTCTTT.